The 28 T cell receptor beta chains in this list originate from one sample, sequenced in a study of cytomegalovirus exposure and HLA in healthy donors. The PCR used 60 Vbeta and 13 Jbeta primers. The method was immunoSEQ multiplex PCR; TCRdb's version includes in-frame clones alone and lacks a portion of them. In the table there are about 85,000 clones, 80% of which are singletons. Sequencing input: PBMCs. Receptor source: a man aged 50 or older in good health and CMV-seropositive.

The V gene is TRBV6-4, the J gene TRBJ2-3; the match to TRBD2 covers 11 bases. V shed 6 bases and J 4 bases; nucleotides not matched to a gene: 6. The CDR3 length is 15 residues. CDR1 and CDR2 (germline): MRHNA, SNTAGT. The DNA of the CDR3 is TGTGCCAGCAGCGAACTAGCGGGAGCTTCAGATACGCAGTATTTT. Protein product: CASSELAGASDTQYF.

This rearrangement joins TRBV6-1 to TRBJ2-7; D may be TRBD2 (5 bases). V lost 10 bases and J 3 bases, leaving 16 bases between the germline ends. This CDR3 has 13 amino acids. CDR1 is MNHNS and CDR2 is SASEGT in the germline V gene. The DNA for the CDR3 is TGTGCCATTACCGGGCCTAGCAGCTACGAGCAGTACTTC. Translated, it gives CAITGPSSYEQYF.

The sample holds one count of this clone. The CDR3 is CASMGQAPGGELFF. CDR3 sequence (DNA): TGTGCCAGTATGGGACAGGCGCCCGGCGGGGAGCTGTTTTTT. The chain recombines TRBV19 with TRBJ2-2, with TRBD1 matching over 8 bases. Germline V gene sequence: CDR1 LNHDA, CDR2 SQIVND (reference sequence). The CDR3 covers 14 residues. V trimming: 7 bases; J trimming: 7 bases; junction bases outside the gene matches: 8.

This chain connects TRBV9 to TRBJ2-1, with D perhaps matching TRBD2 (5 bases). CDR1 SGDLS and CDR2 YYNGEE come from the germline V gene. CDR3 length: 13 residues. The germline V and J ends were trimmed by 4 bases and 8 bases, with 13 bases remaining between them. CDR3 sequence (DNA): TGTGCCAGCAGCTACGGAGGTTCGTATGAGCAGTTCTTC. It translates to CASSYGGSYEQFF.

This clone was observed once. The V call is TRBV7-8, the J call TRBJ1-5; no reliable D call. This CDR3 comprises 17 residues. Germline V CDR1 and CDR2: SGHVS, FQNEAQ. Trimming stripped 5 bases from V and 2 bases from J, with 19 bases between. The CDR3 region has the DNA TGTGCCAGCAGCCCACCCGAGATCGGGTTTGGCAATCAGCCCCAGCATTTT. Its translation: CASSPPEIGFGNQPQHF.

With respect to this clone: This specimen includes other DNA sequences encoding the same CDR3. This chain uses TRBV5-4 with TRBJ1-2; possibly TRBD1 for D (6 bases). V gave up 4 bases and J gave up 2 bases, with 9 bases separating them. Looked up from germline, CDR1 is SGHNT and CDR2 is YYREEE (reference sequence). The CDR3 length is 13 residues. Here the CDR3 reads CASSPTGNYGYTF. CDR3 nucleotide sequence: TGTGCCAGCAGCCCTACAGGGAACTATGGCTACACCTTC. Full variable domain (missing parts from reference TRBV5-4 and TRBJ1-2): ETGVTQSPTHLIKTRGQQVTLRCSSQSGHNTVSWYQQALGQGPQFIFQYYREEENGRGNFPPRFSGLQFPNYSSELNVNALELDDSALYLCASSPTGNYGYTFGSGTRLTVV.

For this clone: The junction shows a germline mismatch at one end, possibly a read error. The chain carries TRBV19 and TRBJ2-1, with 7 nucleotides matching TRBD1. Germline values: CDR1 LNHDA, CDR2 SQIVND (reference sequence). There are 16 residues in the CDR3. The CDR3 DNA sequence: TGTGCCGGTAGTATACTGACAGGGTTTGGTTACAATGAGCAGTTCTTC. Amino acid sequence: CAGSILTGFGYNEQFF.

The genes are TRBV6-5 and TRBJ2-7; 14 positions agree with TRBD2. In germline, CDR1 is MNHEY, CDR2 SVGAGI. The V gene end was trimmed by 4 bases and the J gene end by 3 bases; junction bases not matched to a gene: 5. The CDR3 extends over 16 amino acids. DNA for the CDR3: TGTGCCAGCAGTTCTCCGGGACTAGCGGGGGACTACGAGCAGTACTTC. Translated, it gives CASSSPGLAGDYEQYF.

The chain is built from TRBV5-1 and TRBJ2-5; D not resolved. The DNA end lines up better with TRBJ2-7; the J call may be wrong. The CDR3 contains 12 residues. From germline, CDR1 is SGHRS and CDR2 YFSETQ. CDR3 loop: CASSLKINEQYF. For the CDR3, the DNA is TGCGCCAGCAGCTTGAAAATCAACGAGCAGTACTTC.

V is TRBV5-1 and J is TRBJ2-3; 7 bases map to TRBD1. The CDR3 is made up of 15 amino acids. After removal of 4 bases from V and 0 bases from J, the junction contained 5 bases not matched to a gene. The germline V gene has CDR1 SGHRS and CDR2 YFSETQ. The DNA of the CDR3 is TGCGCCAGCAGCCCGACAGGGAGTAGCACAGATACGCAGTATTTT. This gives the protein CASSPTGSSTDTQYF.

As for this clone: One end of the junction does not line up with germline, which may come from a read error. The chain is built from TRBV7-9 and TRBJ2-5; TRBD2 aligns across 10 bases. The CDR3 is made up of 16 amino acids. Germline-derived CDR1 and CDR2 are SEHNR and FQNEAQ (reference sequence). DNA of the CDR3: TGTTCCAGCAGCTTCTCCAGCGGGAGGGGTCCTGAGACCCAGTACTTC. Its protein is CSSSFSSGRGPETQYF.

Notes on this clone: The identical CDR3 is also encoded by other nucleotide sequences in the sample. The chain is built from TRBV5-1 and TRBJ1-5; D unresolved. Trimming removed 4 bases at V and 4 bases at J, with 9 bases between. Germline lookup yields CDR1 SGHRS and CDR2 YFSETQ. The CDR3 contains 13 residues. CDR3 sequence (DNA): TGCGCCAGCAGCCCCACGGGAAATCAGCCCCAGCATTTT. Translation gives CASSPTGNQPQHF.

The gene calls are TRBV6-5 and TRBJ2-3; D remains unclear. The V and J ends lost 5 bases and 0 bases respectively, with 6 bases between them. CDR3 size: 13 residues. Germline V gene lookup returns CDR1 MNHEY and CDR2 SVGAGI. The CDR3 sequence: CASSIKSTDTQYF. CDR3 coding DNA: TGTGCCAGCAGTATAAAAAGCACAGATACGCAGTATTTT.

This clone has just one count. The chain uses TRBV6-5 and TRBJ2-7; D ambiguous. The CDR3 runs to 14 residues. CDR1 and CDR2 (germline): MNHEY, SVGAGI. V lost 10 bases, J lost 0 bases, and 16 bases lay in between. CDR3 bases: TGTGCCACCTCTCAGGCAGAACCCTCCTACGAGCAGTACTTC. Residues: CATSQAEPSYEQYF.

The chain couples TRBV5-4 to TRBJ1-2; D remains unclear. V dropped 4 bases and J dropped 5 bases, with 18 bases sitting between them. This CDR3 has 15 amino acids. Germline V gene data show CDR1 as SGHNT and CDR2 as YYREEE (reference sequence). The CDR3 sequence: CASSDPGVDVYGYTF. The CDR3 nucleotides are TGTGCCAGCAGCGACCCGGGAGTGGATGTTTATGGCTACACCTTC. Using reference TRBV5-4 and TRBJ1-2 for the parts outside the CDR3, the full variable domain is ETGVTQSPTHLIKTRGQQVTLRCSSQSGHNTVSWYQQALGQGPQFIFQYYREEENGRGNFPPRFSGLQFPNYSSELNVNALELDDSALYLCASSDPGVDVYGYTFGSGTRLTVV.

The CDR3 here is CASSYSVGTSGTEAFF. Here the CDR3 DNA reads TGTGCCAGCAGTTACTCGGTTGGCACCTCGGGGACTGAAGCTTTCTTT. The V gene is TRBV6-6, the J gene TRBJ1-1; D not certain. V was cut by 0 bases and J by 5 bases, with 16 bases left in between. The CDR3 sequence is 16 residues long. Germline lookup yields CDR1 MNHNY and CDR2 SVGAGI (reference sequence).

V is TRBV11-2 and J is TRBJ1-2, with 7 bases fitting TRBD1. Trimming removed 6 bases from V and 7 bases from J; junction bases left unmatched: 8. The CDR3 contains 13 residues. Per germline, CDR1 SGHAT and CDR2 FQNNGV. This CDR3 reads CASSVEGAGGYTF. In DNA form, the CDR3 reads TGTGCCAGCAGTGTGGAGGGGGCAGGTGGCTACACCTTC.

The rearrangement links TRBV5-1 to TRBJ2-1; 9 bases are a match to TRBD2. J lost 8 bases, V lost 2 bases, and 8 bases had no gene match. The CDR3 contains 15 residues. Per germline, CDR1 SGHRS and CDR2 YFSETQ. In DNA form, the CDR3 reads TGCGCCAGCAGCTTCTTGGGCGGGAGGGGGGATGAGCAGTTCTTC. Translation: CASSFLGGRGDEQFF.

The chain links TRBV7-6 to TRBJ2-7; 10 bases match TRBD1. From germline, CDR1 is SGHVS and CDR2 FNYEAQ. This CDR3 spans 14 amino acids. The V gene end was trimmed by 5 bases and the J gene end by 5 bases; junction bases not matched to a gene: 6. CDR3 DNA sequence: TGTGCCAGCAGCAACGGACAGGGGGACAACGAGCAGTACTTC. The encoded protein is CASSNGQGDNEQYF.

The chain joins TRBV5-1 to TRBJ2-2; 13 bases are a match to TRBD2. There are 17 residues in the CDR3. The germline gives CDR1 SGHRS, CDR2 YFSETQ. Unmatched junction bases numbered 10, after V lost 6 bases and J lost 5 bases. This CDR3 reads CASTLGLAGVETGELFF. The DNA of the CDR3 is TGCGCCAGCACCCTAGGACTAGCGGGAGTTGAAACCGGGGAGCTGTTTTTT.

This rearrangement joins TRBV20-1 to TRBJ2-3, with D possibly being TRBD1 (5 bases). Germline CDR1 reads DFQATT; CDR2 reads SNEGSKA (reference sequence). V lost 5 bases to trimming and J lost 7 bases, with 10 bases between them. The CDR3 has 11 residues. The CDR3 DNA follows: TGCAGTGCTGCAAGGGGTTATACGCAGTATTTT. Amino acids: CSAARGYTQYF.

The chain employs TRBV20-1 and TRBJ2-5; D uncertain. CDR3 length equals 11 residues. Per the germline V gene, CDR1 is DFQATT and CDR2 is SNEGSKA (reference sequence). Trimming pared 4 bases from V and 11 bases from J, leaving 14 bases between. The CDR3 sequence is CSATPVAEQYF. In DNA form, the CDR3 reads TGCAGTGCTACTCCCGTCGCGGAGCAGTACTTC.

The CDR3 bases are TGTGCCAGCAGCTTAACTGTAGATGAGCAGTTCTTC. Translating it yields CASSLTVDEQFF. The genes are TRBV11-3 and TRBJ2-1; D is unclear. The germline gives CDR1 SGHNT, CDR2 YENEEA. V was trimmed by 2 bases and J by 8 bases, leaving 7 bases between them. The CDR3 length is 12 residues. The variable domain in full, with the rest retrieved from reference TRBV11-3 and TRBJ2-1, is EAGVVQSPRYKIIEKKQPVAFWCNPISGHNTLYWYLQNLGQGPELLIRYENEEAVDDSQLPKDRFSAERLKGVDSTLKIQPAELGDSAVYLCASSLTVDEQFFGPGTRLTVL.

The chain recombines TRBV27 with TRBJ2-2, with TRBD1 as a possible D gene (6 bases). CDR3 length equals 15 residues. The V gene's germline CDR1 is MNHEY and CDR2 SMNVEV (reference sequence). V gave up 1 base and J gave up 1 base, with 7 bases separating them. The CDR3 sequence is CASSLYRENTGELFF. The CDR3 nucleotides are TGTGCCAGCAGTTTATACAGGGAGAACACCGGGGAGCTGTTTTTT.

In DNA, the CDR3 is TGTGCCAGTTCCGGGACAGGGTTGCATCAGCCCCAGCATTTT. This gives the protein CASSGTGLHQPQHF. The V call is TRBV19, the J call TRBJ1-5; 9 bases align to TRBD1. CDR1 is LNHDA, CDR2 SQIVND, per germline (reference sequence). V lost 8 bases and J lost 5; bases outside the gene matches: 7. The CDR3 is made up of 14 amino acids.

This clone has a handful of counts. This sequence joins TRBV19 and TRBJ1-2; TRBD1 matches at 8 bases. The CDR3 runs to 15 residues. Germline V gene lookup returns CDR1 LNHDA and CDR2 SQIVND (reference sequence). J lost 5 bases, V lost 7 bases, and 12 bases had no gene match. CDR3 in DNA: TGTGCCAGTACCCAGACAGGGGTGATAGGTTATGGCTACACCTTC. The encoded protein is CASTQTGVIGYGYTF.

The chain carries TRBV29-1 and TRBJ2-5; D is undetermined. The V and J ends lost 6 bases and 4 bases respectively, with 18 bases between them. CDR1 is SQVTM, CDR2 ANQGSEA, per germline. CDR3 length: 14 amino acids. The CDR3 protein is CSVTNNLPGETQYF. CDR3 bases: TGCAGCGTAACTAATAACCTCCCGGGAGAGACCCAGTACTTC.

This chain's CDR3 is CASSRFGGVYEQYF. The CDR3 DNA follows: TGTGCCAGCAGTCGATTCGGGGGTGTCTACGAGCAGTACTTC. V is TRBV28 and J is TRBJ2-7; a possible D gene is TRBD2 (6 bases). CDR1 and CDR2 from the germline V gene are MDHEN and SYDVKM. CDR3 length equals 14 residues. The V gene lost 5 bases and the J gene lost 3 bases, with 14 bases spanning the gap.